The source of this T cell receptor (beta chain) is a study of blood T cells in healthy people across ages (dated by TCRdb to the mid-2010s). Background on the whole study: Template switching captured roughly one uniquely barcoded TCR beta cDNA molecule per two T cells in model experiments. Age-related changes in TCR beta repertoire diversity were measured in the study by deep sequencing normalized with unique cDNA molecular identifiers. The donors were divided into four age groups: young (average around 15 years), middle-aged (approximately 39), aged (approximately 62) and long-lived (around 87). To avoid experimental bias, donors of different ages were distributed randomly across sequencing lanes. For two donors (one aged 18 to 29 and one aged 80 or older), the study analyzed two additional independent replicas of 1 million unique cDNA reads from the same blood draw.

The receptor library was made with 5' RACE. Sequencing took place on an Illumina HiSeq 2500. A second roughly 7 to 11 cycle PCR used a sample-barcoded 5' primer and a J-beta primer mix. A unique molecular identifier was introduced onto each TCR beta cDNA molecule by a template-switch 5' adaptor carrying 12 random nucleotides. Each sample yielded at least 3 million CDR3-containing paired-end reads. First-strand cDNA synthesis was performed from all RNA using the Mint cDNA synthesis kit, with priming by a TRBC-specific oligonucleotide. Following uracil-DNA glycosylase treatment, all cDNA underwent a first 18-cycle PCR with the universal primers M1SS and BC2_uni_R. From the authors' description of their analysis: For normalization, 1 million high-quality reads were randomly selected from each sample, with every read carrying a distinct molecular identifier. Instead of being binned into consensus sequences, reads that shared molecular identifiers were thrown out. MiTCR, run with a Q25 quality threshold and the strictest error-elimination algorithm, handled CDR3 identification, clonotype clustering and error correction. Lower-bound total TCR beta diversity was estimated with a nonparametric unseen species model using Euler transformation. TCRdb's own reprocessing of the public reads used fastp at Q25 and MiXCR and kept productive beta chains. Identical CDR3 protein sequences are pooled into one entry, listed with their most common genes and DNA. Clone size and V and J calls follow TCRdb, not the original study. Across this sample there are about 1,600,000 distinct CDR3 sequences, with 42% seen only once. The ten largest clones represent roughly 8.2% of the sample.

The sample holds a few counts of this clonotype. The antigen it recognizes is unknown. Base qualities are not provided; no much larger clone lies one nucleotide away. V has 0 bases trimmed and J has 7 bases trimmed; junction bases matching no gene number 3. The germline V gene encodes CDR1 MNHNY and CDR2 SVGAGI (reference sequence). The CDR3 has 14 amino acids, counting the end cysteine and phenylalanine. CDR3 DNA only is kept here, 42 bases in frame from base 1. Beyond this particular receptor, the publication reports: Conclusive comparison of naive and antigen-experienced compartments was prevented by the profiling of bulk unsorted PBMCs. There was a strong correlation between observed TCR beta diversity and the percentage of naive T cells measured by flow cytometry. Compared with the aged group, the long-lived group had more naive CD4+ T cells, fewer expanded clones and increased TCR diversity, a pattern suggesting age selection. Estimates of total diversity from one million sequenced T cells were regarded as lower bounds and underestimates. As age increased, observed TCR beta diversity per million T cells dropped in a roughly linear way, and a significant reduction was already evident by age about 40. Donor CMV infection status was unknown, potentially confounding age-related changes in expanded clonotypes.

Donors were approximately 42 systemically healthy Caucasian individuals from Russia aged roughly 6 to 90 years. Each donor gave 8 to 10 milliliters of peripheral blood, drawn into EDTA-treated Vacutainer tubes. Ficoll-Paque density-gradient centrifugation was used to isolate PBMCs, with at least 7 million per sample. Trizol reagent was used to extract total RNA from the PBMCs, yielding at least 5.5 micrograms per sample. For every donor, flow cytometry on a PBMC aliquot measured the percentage of naive CD45RAhigh/CD27high T cells. The chain is assembled from TRBV6-6 and TRBJ2-7, and 10 junction bases match TRBD2. The sequence derives from a woman between 18 and 30 years old in good health. Sequencing was performed on blood. The bases read TGTGCCAGCAGTTACTCGATACTAGCGGGGGAGCAGTACTTC. The encoded protein is CASSYSILAGEQYF.